Listed below are T cell receptor beta chains from one sample, sequenced in a study of CD8+CD57+ T cells in acquired aplastic anemia. TCRdb called the reads again in MiXCR, with one record for every CDR3 protein. The data contain around 170,000 distinct CDR3 sequences, about 60% of them singletons. The specimen sequenced was sorted CD4+, CD8+, or CD8+CD57+ T cells (not recorded which) from PBMCs. The receptors originated from a human donor in good health. CDR3s include the opening cysteine and the closing phenylalanine or tryptophan. Some rows have no size entry. The others give once, few or many, or a class for an expanded clone.

- | TRBJ2-3 | TRBV11-3 | CASSLGAGYTTDTQYF
- | TRBJ2-7 | TRBV5-1 | CASSQSRRPRAHEQYF
- | TRBJ2-7 | TRBV10-3 | CASGSGSASTYEQYF
many | TRBJ2-1 | TRBV7-3 | CASSDGLAGRNEQFF
- | TRBJ1-2 | TRBV19 | CASSLDGYGYTF
- | TRBJ2-5 | TRBV7-2 | CASSQKVRSETQYF
- | TRBJ2-1 | TRBV25-1 | CASSAAGTSAEQFF
- | TRBJ1-3 | TRBV7-8 | CASSPLGEPGNTIYF
- | TRBJ2-7 | TRBV6-5 | CASSYLKQGYEQYF
many | TRBJ2-5 | TRBV19 | CASSIGLGQSQETQYF
- | TRBJ2-3 | TRBV20-1 | CSARDPSTDTQYF
- | TRBJ2-2 | TRBV24-1 | CATSDRTGELFF
- | TRBJ2-1 | TRBV19 | CASSIVGRGNEQFF
- | TRBJ2-1 | TRBV20-1 | CSATTDNNEQFF
many | TRBJ1-5 | TRBV27 | CASGLDNQPQHF
- | TRBJ2-1 | TRBV10-3 | CAISDSYNEQFF
- | TRBJ2-3 | TRBV3-1 | CASSAHGSRTQYF
- | TRBJ2-5 | TRBV10-1 | CASSDLGRETQYF
- | TRBJ2-5 | TRBV10-3 | CAIGGRSQETQYF
- | TRBJ2-7 | TRBV15 | CATSRGGVPAYEQYF
many | TRBJ2-7 | TRBV7-9 | CASSDGYEQYF
- | TRBJ1-6 | TRBV15 | CATSRDRQGSSPLHF
- | TRBJ1-6 | TRBV6-6 | CASSTTSGSPLHF
- | TRBJ2-5 | TRBV5-6 | CASSLDMSQETQYF
- | TRBJ2-5 | TRBV9 | CASSVDPAETQYF
- | TRBJ1-4 | TRBV19 | CASSIGRTGTTNEKLFF
many | TRBJ2-1 | TRBV2 | CASRNSGSDNEQFF